Listed here are 18 T cell receptor beta chains from one sample, sequenced in a study of T cell responses to AZD1222 COVID-19 vaccine. Data came from immunoSEQ multiplex PCR; TCRdb stores just in-frame clones and leaves some out. The table records under 170,000 clones, over 75% of them present only once. This specimen consisted of peripheral blood, obtained 28 days after the second AZD1222 dose. These receptors came from an adult who received the AZD1222 COVID-19 vaccine.

This chain connects TRBV24-1 to TRBJ1-5; D not certain. Germline CDR1 and CDR2: KGHDR and SFDVKD. This CDR3 contains 13 residues. V was pared by 5 bases and J by 1 base, with 5 bases between. The CDR3 loop is CATSGGSNQPQHF. As DNA, the CDR3 is TGTGCCACCAGTGGGGGAAGCAATCAGCCCCAGCATTTT.

This clone was recorded a few times. The rearrangement joins TRBV6-2 or TRBV6-3 to TRBJ2-1, with a tentative D call TRBD1 (5 bases). Germline V gives CDR1 MNHEY, CDR2 SVGEGT. Trimming stripped 6 bases from V and 5 bases from J, with 8 bases between. CDR3 length equals 12 residues. CDR3 sequence (DNA): TGTGCCAGCAGCCCAGGGAACAATGAGCAGTTCTTC. Residues: CASSPGNNEQFF.

The V call is TRBV20-1, the J call TRBJ1-1; D remains unclear. Germline V gene lookup returns CDR1 DFQATT and CDR2 SNEGSKA (reference sequence). The CDR3 contains 11 residues. The germline V and J ends were trimmed by 4 bases and 1 base, with 4 bases remaining between them. The CDR3 coding sequence is TGCAGTGCTACAGGGAACACTGAAGCTTTCTTT. Its protein is CSATGNTEAFF.

Written as DNA, the CDR3 is TGTGCCAGCAGTGAATTTTACGGACAAGAGACCCAGTACTTC. Residues: CASSEFYGQETQYF. This chain uses TRBV6-1 with TRBJ2-5; D is unresolved. V lost 2 bases to trimming and J lost 2 bases, with 9 bases between them. Germline V CDR1 and CDR2: MNHNS, SASEGT. The length of the CDR3 is 14 residues.

This chain joins TRBV19 and TRBJ2-2, with 12 bases aligning to TRBD2. The CDR3 contains 14 residues. CDR1 and CDR2 from the germline V gene are LNHDA and SQIVND (reference sequence). V trimming: 5 bases; J trimming: 8 bases; junction bases outside the gene matches: 3. The DNA for the CDR3 is TGTGCCAGTAGTCGGACTAGCGGGATGGGGGAGCTGTTTTTT. Translated: CASSRTSGMGELFF.

The rearrangement links TRBV29-1 to TRBJ1-5; D remains ambiguous. The germline gives CDR1 SQVTM, CDR2 ANQGSEA. The germline V and J ends were trimmed by 4 bases and 1 base, with 11 bases remaining between them. This CDR3 region has 14 residues. This CDR3 is CSVGFAGSNQPQHF. In DNA, the CDR3 is TGCAGCGTTGGGTTCGCCGGCAGCAATCAGCCCCAGCATTTT.

The gene calls are TRBV2 and TRBJ2-6; D might be TRBD1 (6 bases). With 3 bases removed from V and 0 bases from J, the gap between germline ends came to 9 bases. Germline V lookup: CDR1 SNHLY, CDR2 FYNNEI. This CDR3 comprises 16 residues. The CDR3 DNA follows: TGTGCCAGCAGTGAGGGGGCTTTCTCTGGGGCCAACGTCCTGACTTTC. Its protein is CASSEGAFSGANVLTF.

Here the CDR3 reads CASSRQQGSNTEAFF. CDR3 in DNA: TGTGCCAGCAGCCGCCAACAGGGGTCGAACACTGAAGCTTTCTTT. The chain employs TRBV14 and TRBJ1-1; 7 nucleotides agree with TRBD1. The germline V gene has CDR1 SGHDN and CDR2 FVKESK. The CDR3 is 15 amino acids. The V segment lost 4 bases and the J segment 1 base; nucleotides outside the gene matches: 6.

The V call is TRBV5-1, the J call TRBJ2-2; 10 bases are a match to TRBD1. This CDR3 is built from 17 residues. V shed 4 bases and J 0 bases; nucleotides not matched to a gene: 6. Germline V gene data show CDR1 as SGHRS and CDR2 as YFSETQ. CDR3 sequence reads: CASSQRQGASNTGELFF. The CDR3 region has the DNA TGCGCCAGCAGCCAAAGACAGGGGGCCTCGAACACCGGGGAGCTGTTTTTT.

V gene TRBV5-1 combines with J gene TRBJ2-7; tentatively, D is TRBD2 (5 bases). Germline lookup yields CDR1 SGHRS and CDR2 YFSETQ. The CDR3 runs to 14 residues. Trimming left V 0 bases short and J 2 bases short, with 9 bases between. CDR3 sequence reads: CASSLASGTYEQYF. For the CDR3, the DNA is TGCGCCAGCAGCTTGGCGTCCGGGACCTACGAGCAGTACTTC.

This clone showed up just once. The rearrangement links TRBV4-1 to TRBJ2-3; D unresolved. Germline loops: CDR1 MGHRA, CDR2 YSYEKL. The CDR3 covers 14 residues. V lost 4 bases to trimming and J lost 0 bases, with 8 bases between them. CDR3 region: CASSLSISTDTQYF. For the CDR3, the DNA is TGCGCCAGCAGCCTCTCGATCAGCACAGATACGCAGTATTTT.

This clone is a singleton in its sample. The V and J genes are TRBV7-9 and TRBJ2-2; no firm D call. V was cut by 1 base and J by 6 bases, with 3 bases left in between. CDR3 length equals 12 residues. CDR1 is SEHNR, CDR2 FQNEAQ, per germline (reference sequence). CDR3 amino acids: CASSLEAGELFF. DNA for the CDR3: TGTGCCAGCAGCTTAGAAGCCGGGGAGCTGTTTTTT.

The rearrangement links TRBV5-1 to TRBJ2-1, with TRBD2 identical over 14 bases. J lost 12 bases, V lost 6 bases, and 8 bases had no gene match. The V gene's germline CDR1 is SGHRS and CDR2 YFSETQ. The CDR3 extends over 14 amino acids. DNA for the CDR3: TGCGCCAGCACGCCGGGACTAGCGGGAGCCGGGCAGTTCTTC. This gives the protein CASTPGLAGAGQFF.

This clone has just a few counts. The chain uses TRBV6-6 and TRBJ2-7, with D tentatively TRBD1 (6 bases). V lost 5 bases and J lost 5, with 10 bases in between. There are 12 residues in the CDR3. Germline V CDR1 and CDR2: MNHNY, SVGAGI (reference sequence). This chain's CDR3 is CASSAGQNEQYF. CDR3 in DNA: TGTGCCAGCAGTGCAGGACAGAACGAGCAGTACTTC.

The sample holds one count of this clone. The chain is built from TRBV5-4 and TRBJ1-2; 7 bases map to TRBD1. Germline-derived CDR1 and CDR2 are SGHNT and YYREEE (reference sequence). The CDR3 is made up of 14 amino acids. V lost 4 bases and J lost 3; bases outside the gene matches: 6. CDR3 protein: CASSKTGVDYGYTF. The CDR3 DNA is TGTGCCAGCAGCAAAACAGGGGTAGACTATGGCTACACCTTC. Looking up the rest from reference TRBV5-4 and TRBJ1-2 gives the full variable domain: ETGVTQSPTHLIKTRGQQVTLRCSSQSGHNTVSWYQQALGQGPQFIFQYYREEENGRGNFPPRFSGLQFPNYSSELNVNALELDDSALYLCASSKTGVDYGYTFGSGTRLTVV.

This clone is a singleton in its sample. The chain combines TRBV7-9 with TRBJ1-5; D is ambiguous. The germline gives CDR1 SEHNR, CDR2 FQNEAQ (reference sequence). The length of the CDR3 is 14 residues. V was shortened by 5 bases and J by 3 bases, with 11 bases between the two germline ends. The CDR3 spells CASSPLGTNQPQHF. The CDR3 region has the DNA TGTGCCAGCAGCCCCCTAGGCACCAATCAGCCCCAGCATTTT.

V gene TRBV5-5 combines with J gene TRBJ1-5; D remains unclear. Germline CDR1 and CDR2: SGHKS and YYEKEE (reference sequence). The CDR3 spans 13 residues. The V end lost 2 bases, the J end lost 4 bases, and 7 bases lay between the germline ends. The CDR3 sequence: CASSLGENQPQHF. The CDR3 DNA reads as TGTGCCAGCAGCTTAGGAGAAAATCAGCCCCAGCATTTT.

The chain combines TRBV24-1 with TRBJ1-1; tentative D call: TRBD1 (6 bases). CDR3 length: 17 amino acids. CDR1 is KGHDR and CDR2 is SFDVKD in the germline V gene. Trimming pared 3 bases from V and 1 base from J, leaving 17 bases between. CDR3 protein: CATSDSWQGQGNTEAFF. In DNA, the CDR3 is TGTGCCACCAGTGATAGTTGGCAGGGGCAGGGGAACACTGAAGCTTTCTTT.